This is a list of T cell receptor beta chains from one sample in a study of blood T cell repertoires in COVID-19. TCRdb's table, derived via immunoSEQ multiplex PCR, lists solely in-frame clones and lacks some. The sample gives about 320,000 clones, around 86% of which show up once; 5% to 5.5% is in the top ten. The sample taken for sequencing was PBMCs or T cells enriched from blood (not recorded which). The receptors were gathered from a man aged 60-69 years who had recovered from COVID-19. Both conserved end residues are part of each CDR3. The D gene is left open where the match is weak. Size is stated for part of the rows, as once, few or many counts, or as a class when the clone is expanded.

d_call	clone_size	v_call	j_call	cdr3_nt	cdr3_aa
TRBD1	NA	TRBV11-3	TRBJ2-1	TGTGCCAGCAGCTCCGACAGGGGGTCCTACAATGAGCAGTTCTTC	CASSSDRGSYNEQFF
NA	NA	TRBV28	TRBJ1-5	TGTGCCAGCAGTGGGGGAGGCGGGAGAAATCAGCCCCAGCATTTT	CASSGGGGRNQPQHF
TRBD2	few	TRBV2	TRBJ2-7	TGTGCCAGCAGCTTAGGACTAGCGACGGCTAGCTACGAGCAGTACTTC	CASSLGLATASYEQYF
TRBD2	NA	TRBV27	TRBJ2-7	TGTGCCAGCAGTTTTCAAGGACTAGCGGTTCCCTACGAGCAGTACTTC	CASSFQGLAVPYEQYF
TRBD1	NA	TRBV7-2	TRBJ1-2	TGTGCCAGCAGCTTACAGGGGGCTTCCTATGGCTACACCTTC	CASSLQGASYGYTF
NA	NA	TRBV15	TRBJ1-5	TGTGCCACCAGCAGAGATTCCCGGTATAATCAGCCCCAGCATTTT	CATSRDSRYNQPQHF
TRBD1	NA	TRBV7-2	TRBJ1-6	TGTGCCAGCAGCTTATTAGGGGGCCGGAATTCACCCCTCCACTTT	CASSLLGGRNSPLHF
NA	once	TRBV7-2	TRBJ2-5	TGTGCCAGCAGCTTAGGTTCAGGCCTCCAAGAGACCCAGTACTTC	CASSLGSGLQETQYF
NA	NA	TRBV28	TRBJ2-7	TGTGCCAGCAGTTTACAGGTACAATCCCCCTACGAGCAGTACTTC	CASSLQVQSPYEQYF
NA	few	TRBV29-1	TRBJ1-4	TGCAGCGTGAGGTCTGAAAAACTGTTTTTT	CSVRSEKLFF
NA	NA	TRBV10-3	TRBJ1-1	TGTGCCATCGGTCGGTCCGGGGGCACTGAAGCTTTCTTT	CAIGRSGGTEAFF
NA	NA	TRBV14	TRBJ1-6	TGTGCCAGCAGCCAACGTTCACGGGGGGCGGTAGATAATTCACCCCTCCACTTT	CASSQRSRGAVDNSPLHF
NA	NA	TRBV3-1/TRBV3-2	TRBJ1-3	TGTGCCAGCAGCCAGGGTGACAATTATGGAAACACCATATATTTT	CASSQGDNYGNTIYF
NA	NA	TRBV20-1	TRBJ1-1	TGCAGTGCTACGGGGAACACTGAAGCTTTCTTT	CSATGNTEAFF
TRBD1	NA	TRBV11-2	TRBJ1-4	TGTGCCAGCAGCGCCAACAGGGGAACTAATGAAAAACTGTTTTTT	CASSANRGTNEKLFF
TRBD2	NA	TRBV6-5	TRBJ2-7	TGTGCCAGCAGTTCCATGTTCAAGCGGGGCTCCTACGAGCAGTACTTC	CASSSMFKRGSYEQYF
NA	NA	TRBV5-5	TRBJ2-5	TGTGCCAGCAGCTCCCGTCCCGGAGAGACCCAGTACTTC	CASSSRPGETQYF
NA	few	TRBV28	TRBJ2-3	TGTGCCAGCAGTTCCAGCGCCACAGATACGCAGTATTTT	CASSSSATDTQYF
NA	NA	TRBV5-1	TRBJ2-3	TGCGCCAGCAGGGGACAAGACCGATTCACAGATACGCAGTATTTT	CASRGQDRFTDTQYF
NA	NA	TRBV18	TRBJ1-3	TGTGCCAGCTCACCATCCCCCCCAGGGGCTGGAAACACCATATATTTT	CASSPSPPGAGNTIYF
TRBD1	NA	TRBV3-1/TRBV3-2	TRBJ2-5	TGTGCCAGCAGCCCCCGGGGACAGAGTCCGGGGGAGACCCAGTACTTC	CASSPRGQSPGETQYF
NA	NA	TRBV7-2	TRBJ2-2	TGTGCCAGCACCGATGTGACATACCCAACCGGGGAGCTGTTTTTT	CASTDVTYPTGELFF
TRBD1	once	TRBV20-1	TRBJ2-3	TGCAGTGCTAGTAGTAGTCCGGGACAGGGTGGAGATACGCAGTATTTT	CSASSSPGQGGDTQYF
TRBD1	once	TRBV9	TRBJ1-3	TGTGCCAGCAGCGAGAAGCCGGGACAGGGGCCCCTGAGCTCTGGAAACACCATATATTTT	CASSEKPGQGPLSSGNTIYF
TRBD2	NA	TRBV2	TRBJ2-3	TGTGCCAGCAGTGTCGGATCCTACCGGGGGGAGGATACGCAGTATTTT	CASSVGSYRGEDTQYF
NA	NA	TRBV9	TRBJ2-3	TGTGCCAGCAGCGTAGAATCGGGTCGTGCAGATACGCAGTATTTT	CASSVESGRADTQYF
TRBD1	once	TRBV28	TRBJ2-5	TGTGCCAGCAGCGGGGGGACAGGGGAGAGGGAGACCCAGTACTTC	CASSGGTGERETQYF
TRBD2	NA	TRBV7-3	TRBJ2-2	TGTGCCAGCAGCTTAAGACTAGCGGGAGAAGGCATCACCGGGGAGCTGTTTTTT	CASSLRLAGEGITGELFF
TRBD1	NA	TRBV7-2	TRBJ2-7	TGTGCCAGCAGCTTAAGGTGGGGGACAGGAACCTACGAGCAGTACTTC	CASSLRWGTGTYEQYF
TRBD1	NA	TRBV7-9	TRBJ2-3	TGTGCCAGCAGCCCCGGACAGGGTACAGATACGCAGTATTTT	CASSPGQGTDTQYF
NA	NA	TRBV18	TRBJ2-7	TGTGCCAGCTCACCGTCGGGGGTACGGGGACAGAGCTACGAGCAGTACTTC	CASSPSGVRGQSYEQYF
TRBD1	NA	TRBV27	TRBJ2-2	TGTGCCAGCAGTTTATCTTCGGGACAGGGTAGGCTGTTTTTT	CASSLSSGQGRLFF
NA	once	TRBV5-1	TRBJ2-5	TGCGCCAGCCAAAAAGGATCGGGGGAGACCCAGTACTTC	CASQKGSGETQYF